This TCR beta chain was captured in a study of shared clonotypes between healthy human individuals. Broader study findings: Donor scarcity curtailed the genetic and exposure-history diversity represented herein. Blood was the only sampled material, and tissue repertoires likely differ.

For this clone: Its antigen is as yet unknown.

TCRdb keeps only in-frame clones here, not all; method: immunoSEQ multiplex PCR. The table shows 1,400,000 or so clones, with approximately 98.5% occurring only once. None of the donors, who were healthy HIV-negative adults, had recently had acute infections or vaccinations. The specimen sequenced was naive CD4+ T cells sorted from blood. Subset of the sample: CD45RA+ positively selected. This TCR derives from a man aged 25 to 40 in good health.

CDR3 residues: CASSHVRGGTEAFF. The DNA of the CDR3 is TGTGCCAGCAGCCATGTGAGGGGGGGCACTGAAGCTTTCTTT. The chain combines TRBV14 with TRBJ1-1; TRBD1 might be the D (6 bases). Deletions cut 3 bases from V and 4 bases from J, with 12 bases between. The CDR3 spans 14 residues. Per the germline V gene, CDR1 is SGHDN and CDR2 is FVKESK.